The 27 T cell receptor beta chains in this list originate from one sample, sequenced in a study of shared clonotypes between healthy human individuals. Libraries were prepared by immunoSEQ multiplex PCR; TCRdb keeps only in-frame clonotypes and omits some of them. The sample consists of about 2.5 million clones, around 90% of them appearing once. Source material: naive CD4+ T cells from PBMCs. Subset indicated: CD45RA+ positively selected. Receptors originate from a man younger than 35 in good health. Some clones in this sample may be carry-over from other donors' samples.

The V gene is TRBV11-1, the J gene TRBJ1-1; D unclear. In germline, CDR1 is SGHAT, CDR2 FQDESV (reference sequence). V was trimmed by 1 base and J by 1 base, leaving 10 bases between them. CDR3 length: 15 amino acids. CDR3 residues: CASSLDLVRNTEAFF. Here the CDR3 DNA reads TGTGCCAGCAGCTTAGACCTAGTTAGGAACACTGAAGCTTTCTTT.

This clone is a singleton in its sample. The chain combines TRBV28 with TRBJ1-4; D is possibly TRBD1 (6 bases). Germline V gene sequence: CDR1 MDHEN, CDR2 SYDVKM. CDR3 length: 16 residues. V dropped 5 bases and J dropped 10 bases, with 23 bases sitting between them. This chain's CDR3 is CASSPQDSPGTGKLFF. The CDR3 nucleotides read TGTGCCAGCAGTCCCCAGGACAGCCCAGGTACCGGAAAACTGTTTTTT.

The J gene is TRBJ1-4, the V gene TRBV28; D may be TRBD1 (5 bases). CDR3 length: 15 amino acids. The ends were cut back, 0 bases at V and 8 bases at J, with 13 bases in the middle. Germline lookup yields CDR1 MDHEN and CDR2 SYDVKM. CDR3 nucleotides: TGTGCCAGCAGTTTATGGTCCCAGGGCCAAGAAAAACTGTTTTTT. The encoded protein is CASSLWSQGQEKLFF.

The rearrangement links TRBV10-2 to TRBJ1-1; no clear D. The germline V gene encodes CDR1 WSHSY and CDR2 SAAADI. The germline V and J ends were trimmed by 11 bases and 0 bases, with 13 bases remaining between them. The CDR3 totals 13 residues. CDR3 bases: TGCGCCTGCATTGGGAGAGTGAACACTGAAGCTTTCTTT. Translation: CACIGRVNTEAFF.

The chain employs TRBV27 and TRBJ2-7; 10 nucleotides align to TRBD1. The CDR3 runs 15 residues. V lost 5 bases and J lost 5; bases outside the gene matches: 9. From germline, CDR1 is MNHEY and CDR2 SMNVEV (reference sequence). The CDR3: CASSGAGTGDHEQYF. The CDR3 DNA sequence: TGTGCCAGCAGTGGAGCCGGGACAGGGGACCACGAGCAGTACTTC.

DNA of the CDR3: TGTGCCAGCAGTGAAGCGCGGGTCCGTTCGGATGAGCAGTTCTTC. Translation gives CASSEARVRSDEQFF. This rearrangement joins TRBV2 to TRBJ2-1, with D perhaps matching TRBD2 (5 bases). Germline CDR1 SNHLY, CDR2 FYNNEI. Trimming removed 0 bases at V and 8 bases at J, with 14 bases between. The CDR3 runs 15 residues.

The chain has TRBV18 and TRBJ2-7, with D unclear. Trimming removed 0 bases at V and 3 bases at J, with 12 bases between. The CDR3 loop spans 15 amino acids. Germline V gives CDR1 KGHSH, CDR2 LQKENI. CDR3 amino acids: CASSPPSTNLYEQYF. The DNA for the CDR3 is TGTGCCAGCTCACCACCAAGCACTAACCTCTACGAGCAGTACTTC.

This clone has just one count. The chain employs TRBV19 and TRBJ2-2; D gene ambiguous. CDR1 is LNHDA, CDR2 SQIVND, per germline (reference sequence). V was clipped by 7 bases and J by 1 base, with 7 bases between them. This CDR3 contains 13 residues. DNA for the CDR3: TGTGCCAGTACGGGCAGGAACACCGGGGAGCTGTTTTTT. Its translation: CASTGRNTGELFF.

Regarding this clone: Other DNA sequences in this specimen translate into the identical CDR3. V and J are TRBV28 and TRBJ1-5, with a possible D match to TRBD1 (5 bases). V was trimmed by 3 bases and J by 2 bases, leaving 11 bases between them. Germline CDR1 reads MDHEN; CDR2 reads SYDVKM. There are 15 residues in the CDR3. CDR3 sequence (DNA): TGTGCCAGCAGTTTCTCGGGGGGGGGCAATCAGCCCCAGCATTTT. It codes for CASSFSGGGNQPQHF.

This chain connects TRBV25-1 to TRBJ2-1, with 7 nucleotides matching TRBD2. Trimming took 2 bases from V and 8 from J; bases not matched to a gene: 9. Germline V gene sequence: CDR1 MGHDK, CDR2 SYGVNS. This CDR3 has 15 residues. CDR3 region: CASSELSGKLYEQFF. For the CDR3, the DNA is TGTGCCAGCAGTGAACTGAGCGGGAAATTGTATGAGCAGTTCTTC.

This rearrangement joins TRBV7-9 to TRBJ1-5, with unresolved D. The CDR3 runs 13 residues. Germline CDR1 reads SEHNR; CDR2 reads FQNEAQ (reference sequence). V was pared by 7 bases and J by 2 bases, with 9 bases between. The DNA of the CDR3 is TGTGCCAGCACCCCCGATGGCAATCAGCCCCAGCATTTT. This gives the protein CASTPDGNQPQHF.

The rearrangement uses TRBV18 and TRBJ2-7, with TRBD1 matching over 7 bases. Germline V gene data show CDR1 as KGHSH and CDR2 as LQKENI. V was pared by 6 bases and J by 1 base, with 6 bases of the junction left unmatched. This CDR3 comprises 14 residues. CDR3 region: CASSFRDSSYEQYF. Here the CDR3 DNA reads TGTGCCAGCTCGTTCCGGGACAGTTCCTACGAGCAGTACTTC.

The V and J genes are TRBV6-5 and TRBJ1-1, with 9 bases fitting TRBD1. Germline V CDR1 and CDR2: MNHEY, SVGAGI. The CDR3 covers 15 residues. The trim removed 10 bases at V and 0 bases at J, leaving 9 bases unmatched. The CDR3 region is CATITGGSVNTEAFF. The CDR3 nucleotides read TGTGCCACGATCACAGGGGGCTCGGTGAACACTGAAGCTTTCTTT.

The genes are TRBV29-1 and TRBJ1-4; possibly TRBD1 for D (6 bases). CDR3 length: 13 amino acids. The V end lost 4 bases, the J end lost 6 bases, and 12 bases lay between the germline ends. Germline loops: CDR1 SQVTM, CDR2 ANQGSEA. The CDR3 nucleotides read TGCAGCGTTGGGACAGCGCCCGATGAAAAACTGTTTTTT. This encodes CSVGTAPDEKLFF.

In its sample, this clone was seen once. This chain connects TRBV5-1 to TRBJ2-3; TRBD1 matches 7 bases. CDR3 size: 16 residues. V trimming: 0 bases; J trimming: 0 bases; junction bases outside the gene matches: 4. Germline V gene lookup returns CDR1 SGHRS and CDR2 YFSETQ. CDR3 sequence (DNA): TGCGCCAGCAGCTTGGCCGGGGACAGAAGCACAGATACGCAGTATTTT. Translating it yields CASSLAGDRSTDTQYF.

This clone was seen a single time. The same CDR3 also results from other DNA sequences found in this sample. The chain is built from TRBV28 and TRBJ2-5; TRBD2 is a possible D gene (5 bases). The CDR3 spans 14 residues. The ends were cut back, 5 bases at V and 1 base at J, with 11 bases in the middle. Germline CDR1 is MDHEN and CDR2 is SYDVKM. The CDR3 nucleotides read TGTGCCAGCAGTAGAGGCGGACTCCAAGAGACCCAGTACTTC. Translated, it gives CASSRGGLQETQYF.

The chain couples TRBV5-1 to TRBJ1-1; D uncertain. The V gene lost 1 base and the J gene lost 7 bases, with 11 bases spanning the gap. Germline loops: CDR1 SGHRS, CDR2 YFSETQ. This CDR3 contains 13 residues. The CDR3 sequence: CASSLFPANEAFF. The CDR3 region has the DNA TGCGCCAGCAGCTTGTTTCCGGCCAATGAAGCTTTCTTT.

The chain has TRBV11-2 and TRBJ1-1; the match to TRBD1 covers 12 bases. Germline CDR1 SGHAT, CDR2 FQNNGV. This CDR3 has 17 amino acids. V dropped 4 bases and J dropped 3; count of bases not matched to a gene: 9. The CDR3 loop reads CASSSGRDRGPDTEAFF. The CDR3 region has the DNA TGTGCCAGCAGCTCAGGCCGGGACAGGGGGCCCGACACTGAAGCTTTCTTT.

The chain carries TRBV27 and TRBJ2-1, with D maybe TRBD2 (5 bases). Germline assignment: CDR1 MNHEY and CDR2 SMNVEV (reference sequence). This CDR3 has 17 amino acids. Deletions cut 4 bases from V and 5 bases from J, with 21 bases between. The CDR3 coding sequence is TGTGCCAGCAGTTCCCAAACTAGTCCCCAGTCGGACAATGAGCAGTTCTTC. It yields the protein CASSSQTSPQSDNEQFF.

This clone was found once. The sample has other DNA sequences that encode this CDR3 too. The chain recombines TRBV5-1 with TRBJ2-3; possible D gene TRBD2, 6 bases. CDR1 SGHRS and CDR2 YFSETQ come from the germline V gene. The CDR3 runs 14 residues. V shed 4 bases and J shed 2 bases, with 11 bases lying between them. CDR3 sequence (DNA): TGCGCCAGCAGCGGTGGACTATTCACAGATACGCAGTATTTT. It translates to CASSGGLFTDTQYF.

CDR3 region: CASRSPGLGKDEKLFF. The DNA of the CDR3 is TGTGCCAGCAGATCCCCAGGTCTCGGAAAGGATGAAAAACTGTTTTTT. The chain couples TRBV28 to TRBJ1-4; D call uncertain. The germline V gene has CDR1 MDHEN and CDR2 SYDVKM. The V and J ends lost 6 bases and 6 bases respectively, with 20 bases between them. The CDR3 has 16 amino acids.

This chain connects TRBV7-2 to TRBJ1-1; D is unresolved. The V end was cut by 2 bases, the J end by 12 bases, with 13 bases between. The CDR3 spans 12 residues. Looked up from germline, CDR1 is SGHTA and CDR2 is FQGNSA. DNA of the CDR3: TGTGCCAGCAGCTTAATAAGCCGTTCCCCTTTCTTT. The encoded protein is CASSLISRSPFF.

The CDR3 bases are TGCGCCAGCAGCTTGGAAGGCAGGGGGCGTACGTACTTC. This sequence encodes CASSLEGRGRTYF. The V call is TRBV5-1, the J call TRBJ2-7, with 8 bases that match TRBD1. The V and J ends lost 0 bases and 12 bases, in that order; junction bases with no gene match: 8. The CDR3 covers 13 residues. CDR1 is SGHRS, CDR2 YFSETQ, per germline.

The CDR3 loop is CASSYTPDEKLFF. In nucleotides, the CDR3 is TGTGCCAGCAGTTATACGCCGGATGAAAAACTGTTTTTT. The V gene is TRBV6-5, the J gene TRBJ1-4; D not resolved. Germline V gene data show CDR1 as MNHEY and CDR2 as SVGAGI. V was clipped by 3 bases and J by 6 bases, with 8 bases between them. The CDR3 extends over 13 amino acids.

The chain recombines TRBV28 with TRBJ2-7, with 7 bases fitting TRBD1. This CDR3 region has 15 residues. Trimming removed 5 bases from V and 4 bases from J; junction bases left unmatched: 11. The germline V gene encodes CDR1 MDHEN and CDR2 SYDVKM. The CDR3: CASSLRQGPIYEQYF. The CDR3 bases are TGTGCCAGCAGTCTCCGACAGGGCCCAATTTACGAGCAGTACTTC. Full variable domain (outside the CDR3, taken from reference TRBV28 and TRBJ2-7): DVKVTQSSRYLVKRTGEKVFLECVQDMDHENMFWYRQDPGLGLRLIYFSYDVKMKEKGDIPEGYSVSREKKERFSLILESASTNQTSMYLCASSLRQGPIYEQYFGPGTRLTVT.

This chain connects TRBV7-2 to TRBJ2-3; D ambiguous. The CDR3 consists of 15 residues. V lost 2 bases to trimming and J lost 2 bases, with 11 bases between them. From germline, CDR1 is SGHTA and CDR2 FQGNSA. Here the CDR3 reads CASSLRQTDTDTQYF. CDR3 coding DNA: TGTGCCAGCAGCTTACGGCAGACTGACACAGATACGCAGTATTTT.

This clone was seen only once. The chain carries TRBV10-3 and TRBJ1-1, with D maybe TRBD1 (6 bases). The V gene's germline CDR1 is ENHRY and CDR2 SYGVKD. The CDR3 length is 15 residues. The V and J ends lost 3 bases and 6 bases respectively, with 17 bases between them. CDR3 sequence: CAISDRGNQEAEAFF. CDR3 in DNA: TGTGCCATCAGTGATAGGGGGAACCAGGAGGCTGAAGCTTTCTTT.